The 2 T cell receptor beta chains below were found in one sample sequenced in a study of blood T cell repertoires in COVID-19 (dated by TCRdb to 2020 to 2022). Library generation was performed with the immunoSEQ multiplex PCR assay. TCRdb obtained this table from immuneACCESS and retained in-frame rearrangements with V and J assigned. These tables miss some clones; where compared with another copy, unresolved V genes account for less than half of the shortfall, and the remainder is unexplained. The sample records about 300,000 clones, roughly 88% of which are singletons. The ten largest make up 6.9% of the sample. Sequencing input: peripheral blood. These receptors came from a woman aged 25 to 39 who had recovered from COVID-19.

V usage is TRBV5-4 and J usage is TRBJ2-5; D is ambiguous. CDR1 and CDR2 (germline): SGHNT, YYREEE (reference sequence). Trimming left V 3 bases short and J 0 bases short, with 6 bases between. This CDR3 contains 13 residues. The CDR3 region is CASSSVDQETQYF. As DNA, the CDR3 is TGTGCCAGCAGCTCAGTGGACCAAGAGACCCAGTACTTC. Using reference TRBV5-4 and TRBJ2-5 for the parts outside the CDR3, the full variable domain is ETGVTQSPTHLIKTRGQQVTLRCSSQSGHNTVSWYQQALGQGPQFIFQYYREEENGRGNFPPRFSGLQFPNYSSELNVNALELDDSALYLCASSSVDQETQYFGPGTRLLVL.

V usage is TRBV28 and J usage is TRBJ1-5; D is possibly TRBD1 (6 bases). The CDR3 runs 14 residues. Between the trimmed V and J ends, which lost 3 bases and 3 bases, there was a span of 9 bases. Germline V CDR1 and CDR2: MDHEN, SYDVKM. The CDR3 DNA is TGTGCCAGCAGTTTCTACAGGGACAATCAGCCCCAGCATTTT. Translating gives CASSFYRDNQPQHF.